This TCR beta chain comes out of a study of cytomegalovirus exposure and HLA in healthy donors. Trimming removed 1 base from V and 3 bases from J, with 12 bases in between. Germline V lookup: CDR1 LGHNA, CDR2 YNFKEQ. CDR3 length: 15 residues. In the PCR, 60 Vbeta and 13 Jbeta primers were used. TCRdb keeps only in-frame clones here, not all; method: immunoSEQ multiplex PCR. Of tens of thousands of clones in the sample, around 85% were seen once. With regard to this clone: Its antigen remains unidentified.

General study findings and limits: Productive status was seen about 87% or about 30% of the time for most TCR beta V segments in an earlier analysis.

Sequencing was done on a sample of PBMCs. This receptor was taken from a man aged 25-45 years in good health and CMV-seronegative. The chain employs TRBV4-2 and TRBJ2-5, with D possibly TRBD2 on 6 matching bases. The CDR3 nucleotides read TGTGCCAGCAGCCAAGTAGAGACTAGTGAAGAGACCCAGTACTTC. Residues: CASSQVETSEETQYF.